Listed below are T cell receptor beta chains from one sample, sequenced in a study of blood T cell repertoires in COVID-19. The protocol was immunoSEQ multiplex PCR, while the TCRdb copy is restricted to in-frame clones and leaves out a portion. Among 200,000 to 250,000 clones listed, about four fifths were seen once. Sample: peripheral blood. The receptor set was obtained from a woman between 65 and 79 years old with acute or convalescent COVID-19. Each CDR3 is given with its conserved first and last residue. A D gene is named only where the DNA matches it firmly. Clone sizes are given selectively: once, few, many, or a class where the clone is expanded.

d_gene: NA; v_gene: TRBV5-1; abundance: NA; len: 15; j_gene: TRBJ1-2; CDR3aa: CASSSTGTLGYGYTF; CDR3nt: TGCGCCAGCAGCTCGACAGGCACTTTGGGATATGGCTACACCTTC
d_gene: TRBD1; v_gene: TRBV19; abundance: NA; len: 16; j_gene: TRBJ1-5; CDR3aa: CASSRPSGQGVEPQHF; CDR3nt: TGTGCCAGTAGTCGACCATCAGGACAGGGGGTAGAGCCCCAGCATTTT
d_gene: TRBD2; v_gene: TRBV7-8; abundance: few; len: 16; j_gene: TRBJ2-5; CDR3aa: CASSFERTSGRETQYF; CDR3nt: TGTGCCAGCAGCTTTGAAAGGACTAGCGGGCGAGAGACCCAGTACTTC
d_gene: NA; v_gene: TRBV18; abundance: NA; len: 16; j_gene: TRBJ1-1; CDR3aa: CASSPPAQGQNTEAFF; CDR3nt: TGTGCCAGCTCACCACCCGCTCAGGGGCAGAACACTGAAGCTTTCTTT
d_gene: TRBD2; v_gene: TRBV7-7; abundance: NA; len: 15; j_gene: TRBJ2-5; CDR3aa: CASSLSGAGRETQYF; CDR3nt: TGTGCTAGCAGCTTAAGCGGGGCCGGTAGGGAGACCCAGTACTTC
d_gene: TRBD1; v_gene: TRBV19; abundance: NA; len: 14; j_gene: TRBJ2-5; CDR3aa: CATRDRGRGETQYF; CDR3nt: TGTGCCACTCGGGACAGGGGGCGCGGGGAGACCCAGTACTTC
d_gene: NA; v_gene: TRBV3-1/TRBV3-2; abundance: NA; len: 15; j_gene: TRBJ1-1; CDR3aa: CASSQGGTKNTEAFF; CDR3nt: TGTGCCAGCAGCCAAGGGGGGACAAAGAACACTGAAGCTTTCTTT
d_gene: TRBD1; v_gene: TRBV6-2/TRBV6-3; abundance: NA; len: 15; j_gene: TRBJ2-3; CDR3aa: CASSPPGQGVDTQYF; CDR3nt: TGTGCCAGCAGCCCACCGGGACAGGGTGTAGATACGCAGTATTTT
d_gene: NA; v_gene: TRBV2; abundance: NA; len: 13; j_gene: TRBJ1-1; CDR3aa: CASSEIQGTEAFF; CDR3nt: TGTGCCAGCAGTGAGATACAGGGCACTGAAGCTTTCTTT
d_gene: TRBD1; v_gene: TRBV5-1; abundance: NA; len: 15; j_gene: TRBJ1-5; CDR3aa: CASSFGQGRDQPQHF; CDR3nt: TGCGCCAGCAGCTTTGGACAGGGGAGAGATCAGCCCCAGCATTTT
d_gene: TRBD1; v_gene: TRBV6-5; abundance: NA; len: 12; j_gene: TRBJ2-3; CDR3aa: CASNTGEGTQYF; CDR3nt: TGTGCCAGTAACACAGGGGAAGGAACGCAGTATTTT
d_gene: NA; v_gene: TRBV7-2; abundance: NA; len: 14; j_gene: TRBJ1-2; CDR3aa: CASSLSPRGYGYTF; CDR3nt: TGTGCCAGCAGCTTATCGCCAAGAGGTTATGGCTACACCTTC
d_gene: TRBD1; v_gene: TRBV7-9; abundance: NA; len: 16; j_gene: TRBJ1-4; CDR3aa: CASSRGQGLTNEKLFF; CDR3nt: TGTGCCAGCAGCAGAGGACAGGGGCTTACTAATGAAAAACTGTTTTTT
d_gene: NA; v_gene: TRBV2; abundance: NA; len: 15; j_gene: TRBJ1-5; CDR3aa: CASSAERTDSQPQHF; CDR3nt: TGTGCCAGCAGTGCCGAGCGAACAGACAGCCAGCCCCAGCATTTT
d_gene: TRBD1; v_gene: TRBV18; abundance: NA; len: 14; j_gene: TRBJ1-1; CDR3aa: CASSPTRGDTEAFF; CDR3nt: TGTGCCAGCTCACCGACCAGGGGGGACACTGAAGCTTTCTTT
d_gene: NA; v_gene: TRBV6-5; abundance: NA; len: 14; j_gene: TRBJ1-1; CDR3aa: CASSYQGPNTEAFF; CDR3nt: TGTGCCAGCAGTTACCAGGGGCCGAACACTGAAGCTTTCTTT
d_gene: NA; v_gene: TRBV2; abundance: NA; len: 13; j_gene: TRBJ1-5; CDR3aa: CASSERVYQPQHF; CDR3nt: TGTGCCAGCAGTGAGAGGGTCTATCAGCCCCAGCATTTT
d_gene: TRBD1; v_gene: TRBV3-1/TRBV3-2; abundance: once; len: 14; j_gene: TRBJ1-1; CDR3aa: CASSHRTGNTEAFF; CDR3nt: TGTGCCAGCAGCCACCGGACAGGGAACACTGAAGCTTTCTTT
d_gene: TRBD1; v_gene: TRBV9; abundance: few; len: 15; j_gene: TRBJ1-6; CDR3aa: CASSPLDRANSPLHF; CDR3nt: TGTGCCAGCAGCCCTTTAGACAGGGCTAATTCACCCCTCCACTTT
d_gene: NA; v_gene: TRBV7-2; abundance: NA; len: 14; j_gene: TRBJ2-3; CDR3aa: CASSLRTSTDTQYF; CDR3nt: TGTGCCAGCAGCCTCCGGACTAGCACAGATACGCAGTATTTT
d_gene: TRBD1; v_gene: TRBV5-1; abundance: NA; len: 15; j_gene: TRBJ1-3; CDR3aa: CASSSTGGPGNTIYF; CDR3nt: TGCGCCAGCAGCTCCACAGGGGGCCCAGGAAACACCATATATTTT
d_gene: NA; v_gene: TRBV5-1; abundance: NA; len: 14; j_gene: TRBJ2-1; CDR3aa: CASSLQGGRNEQFF; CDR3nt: TGCGCCAGCAGCTTACAGGGGGGGCGGAATGAGCAGTTCTTC
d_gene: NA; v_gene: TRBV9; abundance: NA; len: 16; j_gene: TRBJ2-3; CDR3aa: CASSIRGFSSTDTQYF; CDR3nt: TGTGCCAGCAGCATAAGGGGGTTCTCTAGCACAGATACGCAGTATTTT
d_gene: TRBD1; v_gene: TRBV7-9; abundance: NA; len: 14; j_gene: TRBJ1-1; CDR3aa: CASSLSSGQGEAFF; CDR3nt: TGTGCCAGCAGCTTAAGTTCTGGACAGGGTGAAGCTTTCTTT
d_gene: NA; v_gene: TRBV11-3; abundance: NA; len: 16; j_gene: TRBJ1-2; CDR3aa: CASSLEQAFPNYGYTF; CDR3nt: TGTGCCAGCAGCTTAGAACAGGCCTTTCCTAACTATGGCTACACCTTC
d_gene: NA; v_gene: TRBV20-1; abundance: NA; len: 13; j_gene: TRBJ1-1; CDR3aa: CSASAGVYAEAFF; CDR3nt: TGCAGTGCTAGTGCAGGGGTTTACGCTGAAGCTTTCTTT
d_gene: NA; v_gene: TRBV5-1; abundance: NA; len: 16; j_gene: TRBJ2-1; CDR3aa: CASSLVQISSYNEQFF; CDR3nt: TGCGCCAGCAGCTTGGTACAGATCAGCTCCTACAATGAGCAGTTCTTC
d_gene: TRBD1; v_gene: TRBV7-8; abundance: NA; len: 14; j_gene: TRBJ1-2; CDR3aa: CASSLGTGDYGYTF; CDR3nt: TGTGCCAGCAGCTTAGGGACAGGGGACTATGGCTACACCTTC
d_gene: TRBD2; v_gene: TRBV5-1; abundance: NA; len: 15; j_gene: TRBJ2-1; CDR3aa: CASSLGGGSYNEQFF; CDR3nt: TGCGCCAGCAGCTTGGGCGGGGGAAGTTACAATGAGCAGTTCTTC
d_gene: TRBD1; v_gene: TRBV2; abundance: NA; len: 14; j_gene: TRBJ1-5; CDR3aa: CASSDRDSNQPQHF; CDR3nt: TGTGCCAGTTCGGACAGGGATAGCAATCAGCCCCAGCATTTT
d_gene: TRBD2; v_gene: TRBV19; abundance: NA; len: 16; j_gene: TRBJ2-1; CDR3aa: CASSPRTSGGLSEQFF; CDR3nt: TGTGCCAGTAGTCCTAGGACTAGCGGGGGGTTGAGTGAGCAGTTCTTC
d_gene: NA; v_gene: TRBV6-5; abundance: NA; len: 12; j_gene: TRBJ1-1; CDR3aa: CASRLKNTEAFF; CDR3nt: TGTGCCAGCAGACTGAAGAACACTGAAGCTTTCTTT
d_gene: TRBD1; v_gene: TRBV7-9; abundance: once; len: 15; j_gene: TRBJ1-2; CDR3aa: CASSYTDTGGEGYTF; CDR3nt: TGTGCCAGCAGCTACACCGACACAGGGGGCGAAGGCTACACCTTC
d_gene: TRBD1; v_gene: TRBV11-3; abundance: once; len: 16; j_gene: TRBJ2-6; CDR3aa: CASSSDRGSGANVLTF; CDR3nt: TGTGCCAGCAGCTCAGACAGGGGTTCTGGGGCCAACGTCCTGACTTTC
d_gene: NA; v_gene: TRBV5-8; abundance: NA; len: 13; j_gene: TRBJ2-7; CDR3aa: CASSPRGTYEQYF; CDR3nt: TGTGCCAGCAGCCCCCGGGGGACCTACGAGCAGTACTTC
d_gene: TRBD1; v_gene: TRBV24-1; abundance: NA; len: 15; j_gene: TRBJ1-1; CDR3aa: CATSDLRQGDTEAFF; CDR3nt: TGTGCCACCAGTGATTTGAGGCAGGGGGACACTGAAGCTTTCTTT
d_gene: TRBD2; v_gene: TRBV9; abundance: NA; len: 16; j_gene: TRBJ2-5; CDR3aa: CASSVVGTSMRETQYF; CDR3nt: TGTGCCAGCAGCGTAGTGGGGACTAGCATGAGGGAGACCCAGTACTTC
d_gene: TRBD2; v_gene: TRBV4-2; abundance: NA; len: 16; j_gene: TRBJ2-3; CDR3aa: CASSLPGRGGTDTQYF; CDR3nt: TGTGCCAGCAGCCTCCCCGGGCGGGGGGGCACAGATACGCAGTATTTT
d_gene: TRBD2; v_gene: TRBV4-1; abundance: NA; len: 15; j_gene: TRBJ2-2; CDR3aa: CASSVSGGNTGELFF; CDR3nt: TGCGCCAGCAGCGTTAGCGGGGGAAACACCGGGGAGCTGTTTTTT
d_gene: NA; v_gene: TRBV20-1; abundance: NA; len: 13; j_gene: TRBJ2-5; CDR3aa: CSASAGFQETQYF; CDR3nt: TGCAGTGCTAGTGCAGGATTTCAAGAGACCCAGTACTTC
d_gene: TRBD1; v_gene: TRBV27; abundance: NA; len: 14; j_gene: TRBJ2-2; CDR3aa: CASNPGQGIGELFF; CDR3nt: TGTGCCAGCAACCCGGGACAGGGGATCGGGGAGCTGTTTTTT
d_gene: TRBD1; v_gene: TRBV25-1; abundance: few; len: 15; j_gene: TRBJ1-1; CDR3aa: CASRRDTGGFTEAFF; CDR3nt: TGTGCCAGCAGAAGGGATACAGGGGGATTCACTGAAGCTTTCTTT
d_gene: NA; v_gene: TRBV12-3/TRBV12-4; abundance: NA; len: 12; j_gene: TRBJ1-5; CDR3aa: CASSPEGQPQHF; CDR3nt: TGTGCCAGCAGCCCCGAGGGTCAGCCCCAGCATTTT
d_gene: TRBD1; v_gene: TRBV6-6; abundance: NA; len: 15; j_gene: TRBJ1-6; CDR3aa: CASSPQGAPNSPLHF; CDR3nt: TGTGCCAGCAGTCCGCAGGGGGCGCCTAATTCACCCCTCCACTTT
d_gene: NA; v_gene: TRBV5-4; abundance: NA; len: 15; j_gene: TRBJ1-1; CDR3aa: CASSHRLTGNTEAFF; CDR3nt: TGTGCCAGCAGCCACCGATTGACAGGGAACACTGAAGCTTTCTTT
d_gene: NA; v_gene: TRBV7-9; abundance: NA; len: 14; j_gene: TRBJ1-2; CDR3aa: CASSEDLGDYGYTF; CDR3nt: TGTGCCAGCAGCGAGGACCTGGGAGACTATGGCTACACCTTC
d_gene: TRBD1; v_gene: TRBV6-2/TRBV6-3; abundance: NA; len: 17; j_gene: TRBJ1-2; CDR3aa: CASSPIISVTGGGGYTF; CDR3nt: TGTGCCAGCAGCCCTATTATCTCCGTGACAGGGGGCGGCGGCTACACCTTC
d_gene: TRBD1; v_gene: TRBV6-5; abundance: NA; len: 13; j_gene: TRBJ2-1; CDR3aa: CASRRGPNNEQFF; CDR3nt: TGTGCCAGCAGGAGGGGGCCTAACAATGAGCAGTTCTTC
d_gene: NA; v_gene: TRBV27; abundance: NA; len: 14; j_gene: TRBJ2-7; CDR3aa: CASSPTLSSYEQYF; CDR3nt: TGTGCCAGCAGTCCCACCTTGAGCTCCTACGAGCAGTACTTC
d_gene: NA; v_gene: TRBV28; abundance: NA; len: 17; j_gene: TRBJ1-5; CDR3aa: CASSWGAGTNNIQPQHF; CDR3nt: TGTGCCAGCAGCTGGGGAGCCGGGACAAATAATATTCAGCCCCAGCATTTT
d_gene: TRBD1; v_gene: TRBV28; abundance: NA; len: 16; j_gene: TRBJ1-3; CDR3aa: CASSSKRPTGWNTIYF; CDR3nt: TGTGCCAGCAGTTCCAAACGCCCGACAGGGTGGAACACCATATATTTT
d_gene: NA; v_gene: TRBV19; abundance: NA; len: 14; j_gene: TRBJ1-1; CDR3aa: CASSINPRGTEAFF; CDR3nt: TGTGCCAGTAGTATTAACCCTAGGGGTACTGAAGCTTTCTTT
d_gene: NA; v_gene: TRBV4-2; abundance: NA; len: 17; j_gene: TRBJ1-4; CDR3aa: CASSQVFLETDNEKLFF; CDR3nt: TGTGCCAGCAGCCAAGTTTTCCTAGAGACAGATAATGAAAAACTGTTTTTT
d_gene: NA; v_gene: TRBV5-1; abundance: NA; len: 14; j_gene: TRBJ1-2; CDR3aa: CASSQGSDNYGYTF; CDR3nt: TGCGCCAGCAGCCAGGGGTCGGATAACTATGGCTACACCTTC
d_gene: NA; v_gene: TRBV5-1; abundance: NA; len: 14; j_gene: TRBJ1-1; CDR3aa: CASSPLPVNTEAFF; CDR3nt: TGCGCCAGCAGTCCCCTTCCAGTGAACACTGAAGCTTTCTTT
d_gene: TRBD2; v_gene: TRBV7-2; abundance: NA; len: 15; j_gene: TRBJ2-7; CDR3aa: CASSPASGGPYEQYF; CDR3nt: TGTGCCAGCAGCCCAGCTAGCGGGGGACCCTACGAGCAGTACTTC
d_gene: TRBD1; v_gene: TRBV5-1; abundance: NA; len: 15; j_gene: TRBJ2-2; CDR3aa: CASSTGQGGPGELFF; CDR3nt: TGCGCCAGCAGTACGGGACAGGGGGGGCCCGGGGAGCTGTTTTTT
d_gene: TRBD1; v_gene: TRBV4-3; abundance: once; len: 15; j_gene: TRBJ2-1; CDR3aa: CASSHRDRAPQKQFF; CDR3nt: TGCGCCAGCAGCCACCGGGACAGGGCGCCCCAGAAGCAGTTCTTC
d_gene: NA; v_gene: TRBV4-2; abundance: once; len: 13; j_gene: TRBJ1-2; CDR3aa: CASSQDTGWGYTF; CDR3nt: TGTGCCAGCAGCCAAGATACAGGTTGGGGCTACACCTTC
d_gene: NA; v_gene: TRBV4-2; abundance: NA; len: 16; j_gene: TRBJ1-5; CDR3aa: CASSQEIRQGYQPQHF; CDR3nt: TGTGCCAGCAGCCAAGAGATTCGGCAGGGGTATCAGCCCCAGCATTTT